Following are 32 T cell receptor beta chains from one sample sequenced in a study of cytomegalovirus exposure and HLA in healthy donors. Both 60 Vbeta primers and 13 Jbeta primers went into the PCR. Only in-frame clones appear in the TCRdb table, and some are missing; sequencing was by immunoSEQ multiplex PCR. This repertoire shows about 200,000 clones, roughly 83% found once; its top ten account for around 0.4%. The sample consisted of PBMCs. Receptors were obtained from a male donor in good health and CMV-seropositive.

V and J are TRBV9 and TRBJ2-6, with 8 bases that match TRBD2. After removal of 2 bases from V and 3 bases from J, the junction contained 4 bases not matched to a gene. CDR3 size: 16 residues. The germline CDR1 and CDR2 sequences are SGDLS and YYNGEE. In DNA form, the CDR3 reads TGTGCCAGCAGCGTTCGCGGGGGGAATGGGGCCAACGTCCTGACTTTC. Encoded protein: CASSVRGGNGANVLTF.

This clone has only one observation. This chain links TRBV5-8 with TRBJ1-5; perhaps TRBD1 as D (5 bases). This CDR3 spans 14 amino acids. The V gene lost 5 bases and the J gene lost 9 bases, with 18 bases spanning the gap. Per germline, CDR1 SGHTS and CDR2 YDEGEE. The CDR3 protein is CASRDKTDLSPQHF. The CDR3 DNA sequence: TGTGCCAGCAGGGATAAGACAGACTTGTCGCCCCAGCATTTT.

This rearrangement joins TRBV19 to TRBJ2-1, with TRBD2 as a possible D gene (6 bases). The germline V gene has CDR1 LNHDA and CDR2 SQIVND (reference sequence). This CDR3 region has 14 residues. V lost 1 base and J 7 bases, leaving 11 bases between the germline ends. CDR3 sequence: CASSIVWRDNEQFF. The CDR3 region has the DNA TGTGCCAGTAGTATAGTATGGCGGGATAATGAGCAGTTCTTC. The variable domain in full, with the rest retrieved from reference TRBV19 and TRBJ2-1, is DGGITQSPKYLFRKEGQNVTLSCEQNLNHDAMYWYRQDPGQGLRLIYYSQIVNDFQKGDIAEGYSVSREKKESFPLTVTSAQKNPTAFYLCASSIVWRDNEQFFGPGTRLTVL.

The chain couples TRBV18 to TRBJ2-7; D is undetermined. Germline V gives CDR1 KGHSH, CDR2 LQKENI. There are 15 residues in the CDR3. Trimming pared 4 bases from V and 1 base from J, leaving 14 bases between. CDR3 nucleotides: TGTGCCAGCTCACGACGCCGAGACACATCCTACGAGCAGTACTTC. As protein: CASSRRRDTSYEQYF.

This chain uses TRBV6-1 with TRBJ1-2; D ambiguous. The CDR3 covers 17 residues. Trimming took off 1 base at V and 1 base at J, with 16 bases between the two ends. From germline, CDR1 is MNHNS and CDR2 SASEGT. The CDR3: CASSEEHRQRLNYGYTF. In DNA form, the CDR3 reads TGTGCCAGCAGTGAAGAACACCGGCAGCGTCTTAACTATGGCTACACCTTC.

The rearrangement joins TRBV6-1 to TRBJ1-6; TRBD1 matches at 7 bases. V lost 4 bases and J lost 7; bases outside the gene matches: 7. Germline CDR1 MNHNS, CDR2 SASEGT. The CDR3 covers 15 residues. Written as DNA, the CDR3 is TGTGCCAGCAGTGCTTACAGGGGCGAGAATTCACCCCTCCACTTT. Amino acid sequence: CASSAYRGENSPLHF.

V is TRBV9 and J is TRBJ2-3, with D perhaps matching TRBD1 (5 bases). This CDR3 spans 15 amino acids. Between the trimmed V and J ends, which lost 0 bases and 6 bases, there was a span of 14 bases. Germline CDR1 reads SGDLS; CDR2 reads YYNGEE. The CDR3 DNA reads TGTGCCAGCAGCGTAGAAGGGGCTTACTCTGATACGCAGTATTTT. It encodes CASSVEGAYSDTQYF.

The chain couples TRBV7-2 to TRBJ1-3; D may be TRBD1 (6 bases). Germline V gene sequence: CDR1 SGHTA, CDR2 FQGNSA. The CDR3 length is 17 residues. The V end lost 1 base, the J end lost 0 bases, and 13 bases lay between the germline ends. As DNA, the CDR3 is TGTGCCAGCAGCTTAGGGACCCGGGACACCTCTGGAAACACCATATATTTT. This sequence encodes CASSLGTRDTSGNTIYF.

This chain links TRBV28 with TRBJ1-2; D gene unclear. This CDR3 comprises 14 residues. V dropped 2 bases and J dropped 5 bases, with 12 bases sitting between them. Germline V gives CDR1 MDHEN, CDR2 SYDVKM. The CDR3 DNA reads TGTGCCAGCAGTTTACAGCAGAAACTATATGGCTACACCTTC. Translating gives CASSLQQKLYGYTF.

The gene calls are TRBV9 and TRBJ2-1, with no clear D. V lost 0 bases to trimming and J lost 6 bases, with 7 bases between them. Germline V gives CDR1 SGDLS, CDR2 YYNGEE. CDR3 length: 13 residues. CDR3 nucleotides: TGTGCCAGCAGCGTAGAGCAAGCCAATGAGCAGTTCTTC. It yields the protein CASSVEQANEQFF.

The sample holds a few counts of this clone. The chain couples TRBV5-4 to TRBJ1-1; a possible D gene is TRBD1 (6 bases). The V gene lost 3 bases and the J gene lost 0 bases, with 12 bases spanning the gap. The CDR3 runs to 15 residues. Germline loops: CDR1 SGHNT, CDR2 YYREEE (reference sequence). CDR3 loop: CASSSGGAVNTEAFF. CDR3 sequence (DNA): TGTGCCAGCAGCTCGGGGGGGGCGGTGAACACTGAAGCTTTCTTT.

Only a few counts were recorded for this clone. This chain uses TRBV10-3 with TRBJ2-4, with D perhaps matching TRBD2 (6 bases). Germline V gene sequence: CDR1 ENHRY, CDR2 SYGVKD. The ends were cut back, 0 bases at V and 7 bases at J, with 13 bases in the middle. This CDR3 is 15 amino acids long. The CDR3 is CAISESGREANIQYF. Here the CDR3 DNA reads TGTGCCATCAGTGAGTCGGGCAGGGAGGCCAACATTCAGTACTTC.

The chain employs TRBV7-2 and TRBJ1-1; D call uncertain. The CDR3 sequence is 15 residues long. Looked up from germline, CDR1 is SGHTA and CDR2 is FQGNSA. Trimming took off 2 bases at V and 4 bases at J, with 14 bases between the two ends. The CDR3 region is CASSLYPGRSTEAFF. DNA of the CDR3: TGTGCCAGCAGCTTATATCCGGGTCGGAGCACTGAAGCTTTCTTT.

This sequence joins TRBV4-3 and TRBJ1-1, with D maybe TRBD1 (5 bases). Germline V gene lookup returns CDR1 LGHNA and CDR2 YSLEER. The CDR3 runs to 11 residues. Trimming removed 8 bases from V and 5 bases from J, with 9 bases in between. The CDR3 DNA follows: TGCGCCAGCTTGGGGCAGACTGAAGCTTTCTTT. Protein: CASLGQTEAFF.

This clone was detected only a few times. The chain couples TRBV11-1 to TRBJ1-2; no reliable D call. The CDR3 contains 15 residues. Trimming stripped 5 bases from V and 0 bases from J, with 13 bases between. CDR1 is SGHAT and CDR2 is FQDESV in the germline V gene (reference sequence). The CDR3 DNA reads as TGTGCCAGCAGCGCTCTCCTTCCGGCTAACTATGGCTACACCTTC. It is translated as CASSALLPANYGYTF.

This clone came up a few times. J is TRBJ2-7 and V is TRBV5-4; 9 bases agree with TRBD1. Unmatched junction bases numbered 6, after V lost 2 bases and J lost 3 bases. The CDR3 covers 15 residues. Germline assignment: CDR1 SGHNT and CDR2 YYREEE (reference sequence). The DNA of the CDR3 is TGTGCCAGCAGCTTACCGGGACAGGGCAACTACGAGCAGTACTTC. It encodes CASSLPGQGNYEQYF.

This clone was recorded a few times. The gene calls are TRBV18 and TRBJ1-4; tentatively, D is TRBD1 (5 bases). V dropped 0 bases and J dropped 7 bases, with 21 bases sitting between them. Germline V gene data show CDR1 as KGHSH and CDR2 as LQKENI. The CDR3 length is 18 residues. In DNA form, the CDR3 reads TGTGCCAGCTCACCACCTCGTACCGGGGGAGTACTAGGTGAAAAACTGTTTTTT. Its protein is CASSPPRTGGVLGEKLFF.

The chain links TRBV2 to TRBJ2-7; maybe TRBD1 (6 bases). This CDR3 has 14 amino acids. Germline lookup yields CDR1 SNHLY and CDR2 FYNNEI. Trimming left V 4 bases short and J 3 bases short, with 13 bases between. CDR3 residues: CASSGTAPYYEQYF. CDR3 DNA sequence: TGTGCCAGCAGTGGGACAGCACCCTACTACGAGCAGTACTTC.

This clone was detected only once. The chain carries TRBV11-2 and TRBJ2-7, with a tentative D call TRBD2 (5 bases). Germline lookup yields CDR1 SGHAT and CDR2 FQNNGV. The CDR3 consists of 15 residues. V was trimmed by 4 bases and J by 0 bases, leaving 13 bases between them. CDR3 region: CASSSRTGDSYEQYF. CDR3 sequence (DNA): TGTGCCAGCAGCTCCCGGACTGGGGACTCCTACGAGCAGTACTTC.

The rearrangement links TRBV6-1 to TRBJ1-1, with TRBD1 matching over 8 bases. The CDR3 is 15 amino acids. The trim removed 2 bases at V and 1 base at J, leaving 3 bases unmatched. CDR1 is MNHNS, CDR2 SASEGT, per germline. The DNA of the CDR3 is TGTGCCAGCAGTGAACAGGGGGCGCGGAACACTGAAGCTTTCTTT. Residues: CASSEQGARNTEAFF.

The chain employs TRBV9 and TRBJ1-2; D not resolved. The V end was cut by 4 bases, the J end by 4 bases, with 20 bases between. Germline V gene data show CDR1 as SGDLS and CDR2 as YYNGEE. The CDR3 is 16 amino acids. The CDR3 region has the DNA TGTGCCAGCAGCCTTAGAGGAGGTAGTGGAAGCTATGGCTACACCTTC. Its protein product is CASSLRGGSGSYGYTF.

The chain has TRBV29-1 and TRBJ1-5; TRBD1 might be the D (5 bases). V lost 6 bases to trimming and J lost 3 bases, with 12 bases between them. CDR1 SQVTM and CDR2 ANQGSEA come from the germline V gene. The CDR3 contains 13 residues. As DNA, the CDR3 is TGCAGCGTCAAATGGGGGGACAATCAGCCCCAGCATTTT. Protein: CSVKWGDNQPQHF.

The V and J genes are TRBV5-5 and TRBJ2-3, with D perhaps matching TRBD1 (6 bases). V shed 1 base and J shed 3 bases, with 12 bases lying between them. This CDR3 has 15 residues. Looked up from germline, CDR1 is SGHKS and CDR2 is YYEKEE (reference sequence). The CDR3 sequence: CASSLMWQGTDTQYF. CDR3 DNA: TGTGCCAGCAGCTTGATGTGGCAGGGGACAGATACGCAGTATTTT.

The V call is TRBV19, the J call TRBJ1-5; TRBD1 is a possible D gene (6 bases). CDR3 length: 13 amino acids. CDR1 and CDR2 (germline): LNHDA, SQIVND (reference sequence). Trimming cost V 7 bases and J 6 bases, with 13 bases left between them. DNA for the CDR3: TGTGCCAGTAACCCGACAGGACGTCAGCCCCAGCATTTT. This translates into CASNPTGRQPQHF.

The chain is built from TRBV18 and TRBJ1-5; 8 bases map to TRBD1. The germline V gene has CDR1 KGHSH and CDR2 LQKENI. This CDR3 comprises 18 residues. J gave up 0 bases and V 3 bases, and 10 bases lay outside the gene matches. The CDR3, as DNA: TGTGCCAGCTCACCCCCGGGACAGGCTCTCGATAGCAATCAGCCCCAGCATTTT. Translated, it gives CASSPPGQALDSNQPQHF.

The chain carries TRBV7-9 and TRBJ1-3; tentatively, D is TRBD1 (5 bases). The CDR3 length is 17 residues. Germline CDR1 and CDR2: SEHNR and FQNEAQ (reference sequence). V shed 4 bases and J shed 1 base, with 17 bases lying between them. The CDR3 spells CASSSQGPTVSGNTIYF. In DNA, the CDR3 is TGTGCCAGCAGCTCCCAGGGCCCAACGGTATCTGGAAACACCATATATTTT.

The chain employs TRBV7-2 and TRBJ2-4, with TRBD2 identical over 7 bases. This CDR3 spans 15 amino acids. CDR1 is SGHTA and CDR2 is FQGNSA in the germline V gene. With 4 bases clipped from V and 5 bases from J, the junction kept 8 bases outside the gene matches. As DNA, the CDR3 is TGTGCCAGCAGCTATGGGGGGGGTCGGGAAAACATTCAGTACTTC. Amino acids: CASSYGGGRENIQYF.

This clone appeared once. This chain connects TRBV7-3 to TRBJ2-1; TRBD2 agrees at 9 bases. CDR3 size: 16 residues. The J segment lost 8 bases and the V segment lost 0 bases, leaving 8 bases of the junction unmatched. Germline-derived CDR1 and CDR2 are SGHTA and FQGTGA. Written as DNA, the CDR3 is TGTGCCAGCAGCTTAACTAGCGGGAGAACTAGAGATGAGCAGTTCTTC. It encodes CASSLTSGRTRDEQFF.

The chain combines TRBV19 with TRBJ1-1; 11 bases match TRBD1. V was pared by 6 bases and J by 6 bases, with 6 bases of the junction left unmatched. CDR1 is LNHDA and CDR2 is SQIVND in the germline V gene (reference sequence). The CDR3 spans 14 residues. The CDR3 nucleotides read TGTGCCAGTAGACGGACAGGGGGCGTTTCTGAAGCTTTCTTT. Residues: CASRRTGGVSEAFF.

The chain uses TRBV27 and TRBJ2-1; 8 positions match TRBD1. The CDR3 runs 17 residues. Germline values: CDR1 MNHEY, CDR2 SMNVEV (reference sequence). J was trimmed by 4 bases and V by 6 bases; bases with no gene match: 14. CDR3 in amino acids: CASRSQGGGTRYNEQFF. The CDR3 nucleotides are TGTGCCAGCAGGTCACAGGGGGGCGGGACACGATACAATGAGCAGTTCTTC.

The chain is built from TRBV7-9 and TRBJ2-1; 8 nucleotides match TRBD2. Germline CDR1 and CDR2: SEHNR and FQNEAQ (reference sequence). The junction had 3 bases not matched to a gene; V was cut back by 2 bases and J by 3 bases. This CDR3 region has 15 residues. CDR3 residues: CASSLTSGDYNEQFF. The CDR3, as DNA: TGTGCCAGCAGCTTAACTAGCGGTGACTACAATGAGCAGTTCTTC.

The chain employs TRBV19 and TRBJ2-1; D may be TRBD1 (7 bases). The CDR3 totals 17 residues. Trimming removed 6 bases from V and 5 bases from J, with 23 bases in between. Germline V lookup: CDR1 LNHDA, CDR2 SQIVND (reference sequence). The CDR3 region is CASRGRDSTTRDNEQFF. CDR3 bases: TGTGCCAGTAGAGGTAGGGACAGCACGACTAGGGACAATGAGCAGTTCTTC.